The 3 T cell receptor beta chains below come from one sample, sequenced in a study of chronic HIV infection and antiretroviral therapy. TCRdb re-analysed the 5' RACE reads in MiXCR, keeping a single row per CDR3 protein. The profile covers more than 25,000 distinct CDR3 sequences, with 8% to 10% appearing a single time and 2% to 2.5% taken by the ten largest. The sequencing sample was made of peripheral blood. These receptors were taken from an adult who had HIV and had not received antiretroviral therapy, or was an uninfected healthy control (not recorded which).

This clonotype was detected many times. The chain carries TRBV20-1 and TRBJ1-5; D remains ambiguous. Trimming took off 2 bases at V and 2 bases at J, with 19 bases between the two ends. In germline, CDR1 is DFQATT, CDR2 SNEGSKA (reference sequence). There are 17 residues in the CDR3. Here the CDR3 reads CSARPRPSGGGNQPQHF. Here the CDR3 DNA reads TGCAGTGCTAGACCCCGGCCCTCCGGAGGCGGCAATCAGCCCCAGCATTTT.

This clonotype appeared many times. The rearrangement links TRBV4-3 to TRBJ1-1; D remains unclear. Germline CDR1 is LGHNA and CDR2 is YSLEER. CDR3 length: 15 amino acids. V was shortened by 1 base and J by 4 bases, with 13 bases between the two germline ends. Here the CDR3 reads CASSQVYPPGTEAFF. The CDR3 DNA sequence: TGCGCCAGCAGCCAAGTATATCCCCCTGGCACTGAAGCTTTCTTT.

This clonotype is deemed medium-sized. The rearrangement joins TRBV5-5 to TRBJ2-5; D not certain. The V end was cut by 1 base, the J end by 5 bases, with 6 bases between. The CDR3 extends over 12 amino acids. Germline CDR1 is SGHKS and CDR2 is YYEKEE (reference sequence). Here the CDR3 reads CASSLSTETQYF. CDR3 DNA: TGTGCCAGCAGCTTGAGCACTGAGACCCAGTACTTC.